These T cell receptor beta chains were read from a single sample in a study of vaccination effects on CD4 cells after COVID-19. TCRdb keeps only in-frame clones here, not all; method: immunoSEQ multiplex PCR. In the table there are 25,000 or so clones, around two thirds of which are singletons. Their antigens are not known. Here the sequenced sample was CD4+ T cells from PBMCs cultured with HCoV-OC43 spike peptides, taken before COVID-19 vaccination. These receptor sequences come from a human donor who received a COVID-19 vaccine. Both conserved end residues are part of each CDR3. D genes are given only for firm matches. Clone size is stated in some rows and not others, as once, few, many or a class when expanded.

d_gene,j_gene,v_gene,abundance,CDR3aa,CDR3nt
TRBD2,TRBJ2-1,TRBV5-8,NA,CASSLRSGRVNEQFF,TGTGCCAGCAGCTTAAGGAGCGGGAGGGTTAATGAGCAGTTCTTC
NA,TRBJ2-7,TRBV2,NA,CASSEAAREQYF,TGTGCCAGCAGTGAAGCGGCTCGGGAGCAGTACTTC
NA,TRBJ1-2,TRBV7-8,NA,CASSLGGSYGYTF,TGTGCCAGCAGCTTAGGGGGCAGCTATGGCTACACCTTC
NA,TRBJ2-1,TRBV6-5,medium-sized,CASSYSTSSYNEQFF,TGTGCCAGCAGTTACTCGACTAGCTCCTACAATGAGCAGTTCTTC
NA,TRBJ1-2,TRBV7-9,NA,CASSFRTIEIYTF,TGTGCCAGCAGCTTTAGGACCATCGAAATCTACACCTTC
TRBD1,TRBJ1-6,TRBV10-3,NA,CAGRGQANSPLHF,TGTGCCGGCCGCGGACAGGCTAATTCACCCCTCCACTTT
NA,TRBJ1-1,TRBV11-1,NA,CASSLPGEAFF,TGTGCCAGCAGCTTACCGGGGGAAGCTTTCTTT
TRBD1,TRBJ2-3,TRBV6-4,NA,CASRRQGVTDTQYF,TGTGCCAGCAGAAGACAGGGGGTAACAGATACGCAGTATTTT
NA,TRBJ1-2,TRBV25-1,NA,CASSELGSSGYGYTF,TGTGCCAGCAGTGAATTGGGGAGCTCGGGCTATGGCTACACCTTC
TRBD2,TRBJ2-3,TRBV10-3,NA,CAISGASGGVTTQYF,TGTGCCATCAGTGGGGCTAGCGGGGGGGTGACGACGCAGTATTTT
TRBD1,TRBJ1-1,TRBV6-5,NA,CASSYSVQGANEAFF,TGTGCCAGCAGTTACTCGGTACAGGGGGCGAATGAAGCTTTCTTT
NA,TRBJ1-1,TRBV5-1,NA,CASSSGIETEAFF,TGCGCCAGCAGCTCTGGAATCGAAACTGAAGCTTTCTTT
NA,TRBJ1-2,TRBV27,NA,CASRYGPGYGYTF,TGTGCCAGCAGATATGGGCCTGGCTATGGCTACACCTTC
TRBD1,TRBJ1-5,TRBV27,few,CASSLQGQGGYQPQHF,TGTGCCAGCAGTTTACAGGGACAGGGGGGTTATCAGCCCCAGCATTTT
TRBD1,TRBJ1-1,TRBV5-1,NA,CASSQGGAGTEAFF,TGCGCCAGCAGCCAAGGGGGCGCGGGTACTGAAGCTTTCTTT
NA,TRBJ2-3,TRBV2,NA,CASSEEGWDTSTDTQYF,TGTGCCAGCAGTGAAGAGGGGTGGGATACTAGCACAGATACGCAGTATTTT
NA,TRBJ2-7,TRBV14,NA,CASSQDWTAFGEQYF,TGTGCCAGCAGCCAAGACTGGACAGCCTTTGGGGAGCAGTACTTC
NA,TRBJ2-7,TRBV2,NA,CASRDRQEIRYEQYF,TGTGCCAGCAGAGACAGACAGGAGATACGGTACGAGCAGTACTTC
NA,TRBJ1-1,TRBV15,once,CATNQGRNTEAFF,TGTGCCACCAACCAGGGGAGGAACACTGAAGCTTTCTTT
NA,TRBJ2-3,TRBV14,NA,CASSQYGMGSDTQYF,TGTGCCAGCAGCCAATATGGCATGGGGTCAGATACGCAGTATTTT
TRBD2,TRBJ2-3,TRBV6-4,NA,CASSEGSGSTDTQYF,TGTGCCAGCAGTGAGGGTAGCGGGAGCACAGATACGCAGTATTTT
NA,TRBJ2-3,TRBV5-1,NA,CASSFKSWHTDTQYF,TGCGCCAGCAGCTTCAAAAGTTGGCACACAGATACGCAGTATTTT
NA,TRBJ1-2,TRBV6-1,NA,CASSEAGGGGDGYTF,TGTGCCAGCAGTGAAGCGGGGGGAGGGGGTGATGGCTACACCTTC
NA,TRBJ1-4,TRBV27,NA,CASSSGPRLNEKLFF,TGTGCCAGCAGTTCGGGACCGCGACTTAATGAAAAACTGTTTTTT
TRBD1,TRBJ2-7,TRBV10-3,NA,CAISGTGNEQYF,TGTGCCATCAGCGGGACAGGGAACGAGCAGTACTTC
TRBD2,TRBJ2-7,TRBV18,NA,CASSRGGSSYEQYF,TGTGCCAGCTCTCGGGGGGGAAGCTCCTACGAGCAGTACTTC
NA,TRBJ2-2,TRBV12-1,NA,CASGPAWREKGATGELFF,TGTGCCAGCGGGCCCGCGTGGCGGGAGAAGGGCGCCACCGGGGAGCTGTTTTTT
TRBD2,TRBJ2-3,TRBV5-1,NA,CASSFPLTSGRDTDTQYF,TGCGCCAGCAGCTTTCCCCTGACTAGCGGGAGGGACACAGATACGCAGTATTTT
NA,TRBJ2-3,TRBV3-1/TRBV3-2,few,CASIEGTDTQYF,TGTGCCAGTATCGAGGGTACAGATACGCAGTATTTT
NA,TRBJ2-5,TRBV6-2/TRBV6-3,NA,CASSYSGSQETQYF,TGTGCCAGCAGTTACTCGGGCAGCCAAGAGACCCAGTACTTC
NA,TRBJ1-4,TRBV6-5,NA,CASSYSTGATNEKLFF,TGTGCCAGCAGTTATAGTACGGGAGCAACTAATGAAAAACTGTTTTTT
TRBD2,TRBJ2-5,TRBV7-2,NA,CASSSGGAGETQYF,TGTGCCAGCAGCTCCGGGGGGGCGGGAGAGACCCAGTACTTC
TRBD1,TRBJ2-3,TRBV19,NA,CATSGTGVIGTDTQYF,TGTGCCACCTCCGGGACAGGGGTCATCGGCACAGATACGCAGTATTTT
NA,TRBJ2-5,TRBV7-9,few,CASSFEQETQYF,TGTGCCAGCAGCTTCGAACAAGAGACCCAGTACTTC
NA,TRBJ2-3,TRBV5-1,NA,CASSPETHTQYF,TGCGCCAGCAGTCCTGAGACTCATACGCAGTATTTT
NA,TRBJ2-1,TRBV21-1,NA,CASTRLAGVNDEQFF,TGTGCCAGCACCCGGCTAGCGGGAGTTAACGATGAGCAGTTCTTC
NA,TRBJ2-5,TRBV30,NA,CAWSVRLKETQYF,TGTGCCTGGAGTGTACGTCTGAAAGAGACCCAGTACTTC
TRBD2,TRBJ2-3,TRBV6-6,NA,CASRLAGSSTDTQYF,TGTGCCAGCAGACTAGCGGGCTCTAGCACAGATACGCAGTATTTT
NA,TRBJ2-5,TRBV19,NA,CASSIHAQETQYF,TGTGCCAGTAGTATCCACGCCCAAGAGACCCAGTACTTC
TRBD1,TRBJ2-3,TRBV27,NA,CASSPTGSERTDTQYF,TGTGCCAGCAGCCCGACAGGGAGCGAACGCACAGATACGCAGTATTTT
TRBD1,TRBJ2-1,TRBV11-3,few,CASSLDQGGSSSYNEQFF,TGTGCCAGCAGCTTAGATCAAGGGGGCTCTAGCTCCTACAATGAGCAGTTCTTC